This T cell receptor (beta chain) derives from a study of beta chain features in type 1 diabetes. Whole-study findings and limits: Shorter TCRB CDR3s, moderately but significantly so, were found in Type 1 diabetes patients in all four CD4+ subsets. A cDNA-based sequencing approach could over-represent cells with high TCR expression. In type 1 diabetes patients, VDJ junctions had fewer insertions; deletions at these junctions were more frequent.

Germline assignment: CDR1 SGHTA and CDR2 FQGNSA. CDR3 size: 14 residues. V was shortened by 1 base and J by 8 bases, with 12 bases between the two germline ends. Stem cell-like memory, regulatory, central memory and naive CD4+ cells were sorted via CD45RO/CCR7/CD25/CD127/CD95/CD27. Expressed TCRB transcripts were sequenced because the entire RNA isolate underwent reverse transcription. The data were produced by immunoSEQ multiplex PCR, yet TCRdb's version contains in-frame clones alone and is incomplete. The sample contains about 640,000 clones, around 12% of which appear only once. This clone was seen a few times. The target antigen is unknown.

The sequence was collected from a man younger than 45 with type 1 diabetes. The V and J genes are TRBV7-2 and TRBJ1-5, with unresolved D. Sequenced material: naive CD4+ T cells from blood. The CDR3 sequence: CASSLVAGREPQHF. In nucleotides, the CDR3 is TGTGCCAGCAGCTTAGTCGCCGGTCGGGAGCCCCAGCATTTT.